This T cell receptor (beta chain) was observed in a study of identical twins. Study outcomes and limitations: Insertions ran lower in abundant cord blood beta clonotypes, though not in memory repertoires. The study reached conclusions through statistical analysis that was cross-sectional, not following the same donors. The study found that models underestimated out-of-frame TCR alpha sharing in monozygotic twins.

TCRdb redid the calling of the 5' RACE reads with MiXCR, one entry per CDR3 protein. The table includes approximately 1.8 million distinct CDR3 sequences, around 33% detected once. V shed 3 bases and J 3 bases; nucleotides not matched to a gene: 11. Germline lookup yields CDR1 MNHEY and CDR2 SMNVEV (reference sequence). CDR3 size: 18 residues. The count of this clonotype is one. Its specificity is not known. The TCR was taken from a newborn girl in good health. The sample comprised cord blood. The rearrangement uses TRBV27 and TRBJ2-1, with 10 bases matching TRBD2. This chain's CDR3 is CASSLRASGSLIYNEQFF. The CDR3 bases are TGTGCCAGCAGTTTGAGGGCTAGCGGGAGCCTAATCTACAATGAGCAGTTCTTC.